This TCR beta chain was sequenced in a study of cytomegalovirus exposure and HLA in healthy donors. This CDR3 is built from 14 residues. The ends lost 5 bases at V and 4 bases at J; junction bases unmatched: 7. The V gene's germline CDR1 is SGHTA and CDR2 FQGNSA. The PCR contained 60 Vbeta and 13 Jbeta primers. Sequencing used immunoSEQ multiplex PCR; TCRdb keeps in-frame clones, though not all of them. The table has about 160,000 clones, approximately 85% seen once. The source of this sequence is a man aged 45 to 65 in good health and CMV-seropositive. This rearrangement joins TRBV7-2 to TRBJ1-2, with TRBD1 matching over 7 bases. Material for sequencing was PBMCs. The CDR3 bases are TGTGCCAGCAGCCCATGGACAGGAGTCTATGGCTACACCTTC. Amino acid sequence: CASSPWTGVYGYTF.